This T cell receptor beta chain was obtained from a study of cytomegalovirus exposure and HLA in healthy donors. Regarding the study as a whole: Earlier analysis yielded a pattern in which most TCR beta V segments were productive about 87% or about 30% of the time. Later genetic work tied a missense DCLRE1C variant to beta-chain V and J trimming. On later analysis, the bulk of CMV-associated TCR beta chains appeared to be HLA-restricted.

The study ran its PCR with 60 Vbeta and 13 Jbeta primers. Clones were read by immunoSEQ multiplex PCR, and TCRdb kept only the in-frame ones, dropping some. The data contain about 200,000 clones, around 79% of them singletons. The donors were healthy bone marrow donors. This CDR3 has 14 amino acids. Germline V gene lookup returns CDR1 LNHDA and CDR2 SQIVND (reference sequence). V was clipped by 6 bases and J by 3 bases; unmatched bases: 8. A few counts support this clone. Antigen unknown. The chain is built from TRBV19 and TRBJ2-7, with 7 bases fitting TRBD1. The sequenced sample was PBMCs. The sequence derives from a male donor in good health and CMV-seronegative. Here the CDR3 DNA reads TGTGCCAGTAGATCTACCGGGACAGTCTACGAGCAGTACTTC. It is translated as CASRSTGTVYEQYF.